This record covers a single TCR beta chain. At one end, the junction sequence differs from germline, possibly due to a read error. CDR1 and CDR2 from the germline V gene are SGHRS and YFSETQ. This CDR3 is built from 13 residues. The data derive from a study of OX40 agonist ivuxolimab in advanced cancers. Measured with immunoSEQ multiplex PCR; TCRdb has only the in-frame clones, and not every one. This sample has roughly 70,000 clones, with roughly nine tenths found just once. Specimen: CD4+ or CD8+ T cells sorted from blood, collected in a trial of the OX40 agonist ivuxolimab. V usage is TRBV5-1 and J usage is TRBJ2-5, with 9 bases matching TRBD2. The TCR originated in an adult with an advanced solid tumor such as melanoma, head and neck, liver or kidney cancer. CDR3 residues: CASSRDSGSSLYF. The CDR3, as DNA: TGTGCCAGCAGCCGCGATAGCGGGAGTTCGTTGTACTTC.